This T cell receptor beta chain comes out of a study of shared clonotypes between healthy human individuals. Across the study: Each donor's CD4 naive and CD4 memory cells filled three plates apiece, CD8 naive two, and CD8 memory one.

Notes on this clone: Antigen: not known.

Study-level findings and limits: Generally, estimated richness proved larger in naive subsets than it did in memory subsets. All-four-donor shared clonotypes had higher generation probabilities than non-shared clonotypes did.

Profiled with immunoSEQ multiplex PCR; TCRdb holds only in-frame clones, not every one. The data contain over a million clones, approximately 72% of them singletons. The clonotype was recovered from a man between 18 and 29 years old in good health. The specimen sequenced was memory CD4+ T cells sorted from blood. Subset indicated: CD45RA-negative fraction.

The chain's CDR3 is CASSPQGGGKNIQYF. The CDR3 DNA reads TGTGCCAGCTCACCACAGGGAGGGGGAAAAAACATTCAGTACTTC. The V and J genes are TRBV18 and TRBJ2-4, with TRBD2 as a possible D gene (7 bases). Germline V gene lookup returns CDR1 KGHSH and CDR2 LQKENI. Between the trimmed V and J ends, which lost 1 base and 4 bases, there was a span of 11 bases. CDR3 length equals 15 residues.